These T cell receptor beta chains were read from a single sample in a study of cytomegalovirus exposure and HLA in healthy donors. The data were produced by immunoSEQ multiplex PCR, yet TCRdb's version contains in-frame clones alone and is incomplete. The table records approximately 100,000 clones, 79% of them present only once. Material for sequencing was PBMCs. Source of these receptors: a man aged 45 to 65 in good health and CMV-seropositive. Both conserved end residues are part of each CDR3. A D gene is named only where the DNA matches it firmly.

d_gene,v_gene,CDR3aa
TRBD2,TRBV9,CASSGGGRGNEQYF
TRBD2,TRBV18,CASSPSGLAGFNEQFF
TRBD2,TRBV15,CATRSLSGRTDEQYF
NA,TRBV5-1,CASSLVGGQGDYEQYF
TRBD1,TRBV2,CASSTGQGNQPQHF
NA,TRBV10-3,CAIWDMNSPLHF
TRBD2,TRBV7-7,CASSQGTSGDTDTQYF
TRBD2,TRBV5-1,CASSPRTSGNSYNEQFF
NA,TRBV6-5,CASQGSPSGANVLTF
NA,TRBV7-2,CASRAVADTQYF
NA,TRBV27,CASSPDFSSYNEQFF
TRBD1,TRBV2,CASRLGQVSYEQYF
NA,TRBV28,CASSLGGGLEPSETQYF
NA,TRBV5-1,CASRWSMGRQETQYF
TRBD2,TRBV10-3,CAISDVTSGRGPDTQYF
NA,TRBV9,CASSVGPGASNNEQFF
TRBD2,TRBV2,CASRPGTSGRRGDTQYF
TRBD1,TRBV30,CASSGTGGPDTQYF
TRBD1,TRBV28,CASRLGQGAQPQHF
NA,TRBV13,CASSSRTWDTHHNEQFF
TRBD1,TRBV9,CASSAHMTGPGETQYF
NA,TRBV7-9,CASSLKGHTSPLHF
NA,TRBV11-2,CASSPSGRGEQYF
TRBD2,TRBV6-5,CASSSRSGRSYNEQFF
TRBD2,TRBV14,CASSQASGGPGELFF
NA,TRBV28,CASRAGGGETQYF
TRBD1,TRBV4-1,CASSQDRGRIGSSPLHF
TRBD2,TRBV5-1,CASSLETSGRAEREQFF
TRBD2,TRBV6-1,CASTSGLAGDWEQYF
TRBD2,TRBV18,CTSSPELGGAGNEQFF
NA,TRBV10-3,CAISEVSTNYNEQFF
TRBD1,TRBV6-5,CASRSDRGYNSPLHF
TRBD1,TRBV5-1,CASSSGTGVGTDTQYF
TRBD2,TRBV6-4,CASSVEAGAGNEQFF
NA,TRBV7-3,CASSSGGELFF
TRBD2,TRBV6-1,CASSELGLAGDNEQLF
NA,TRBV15,CATSRDKGGFEKLFF
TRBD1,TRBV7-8,CASSSGTGLEQYF
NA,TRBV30,CAWSGIHGGLAELYQETQYF
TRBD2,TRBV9,CASSVASGQETQYF
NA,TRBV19,CASSEYPRETGELFF
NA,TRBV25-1,CASSESRLLYNEQFF
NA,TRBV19,CASNAGTQTGNTIYF
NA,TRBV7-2,CASSWGLPSDTQYF
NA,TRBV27,CASSFDLQYNEQFF
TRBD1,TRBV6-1,CASRDRGINQPQHF
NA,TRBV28,CASSFFQGSNTGELFF
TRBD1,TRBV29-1,CSVSPGQTSTGELFF
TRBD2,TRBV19,CASSIAGGVRETQYF
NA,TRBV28,CASSRISAGYQETQYF
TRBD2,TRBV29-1,CSVVGLAGALYEQYF
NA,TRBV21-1,CASSRQMTGTSTDTQYF
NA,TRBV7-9,CASSLAGGGNTIYF
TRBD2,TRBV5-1,CASSLAVLAGNNEQFF
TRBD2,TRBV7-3,CASSILAGGFNEQFF
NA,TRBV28,CASTAPGSPLHF
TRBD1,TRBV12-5,CASGLGQGHNEQFF
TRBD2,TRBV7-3,CASSHNAGTSGYNEQFF
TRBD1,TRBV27,CASSPDRGRGEKLFF